Shown below are 11 T cell receptor beta chains from a single sample sequenced in a study of T cell responses to AZD1222 COVID-19 vaccine. Using immunoSEQ multiplex PCR, the repertoire was profiled, and TCRdb retains in-frame clones only, with some absent. The data show fewer than 110,000 clones, 75% to 95% seen once. Sequenced here: peripheral blood, sampled 28 days after the second AZD1222 dose. Receptor source: an adult who received the AZD1222 COVID-19 vaccine.

Regarding this clone: An end of the junction differs from the germline gene, which may be a read error. The V call is TRBV5-6, the J call TRBJ1-6; no clear D gene. CDR1 is SGHDT, CDR2 YYEEEE, per germline. The CDR3 totals 15 residues. CDR3 protein: CASTLGQFGDSPLHF. In nucleotides, the CDR3 is TGTGCCAGCACCTTGGGCCAGTTCGGGGATTCACCCCTCCACTTT.

The chain uses TRBV11-3 and TRBJ2-4, with 8 bases lining up with TRBD2. V was pared by 2 bases and J by 0 bases, with 6 bases of the junction left unmatched. The germline V gene has CDR1 SGHNT and CDR2 YENEEA. The CDR3 spans 17 residues. CDR3 residues: CASSLWGAGGAKNIQYF. Here the CDR3 DNA reads TGTGCCAGCAGCTTATGGGGCGCGGGGGGAGCCAAAAACATTCAGTACTTC.

CDR3 in amino acids: CASSLYRYEQFF. The CDR3 nucleotides read TGTGCCAGCAGCTTGTACCGATATGAGCAGTTCTTC. The chain uses TRBV5-6 and TRBJ2-1; no clear D gene. Germline CDR1 SGHDT, CDR2 YYEEEE. Trimming left V 1 base short and J 8 bases short, with 7 bases between. This CDR3 is built from 12 residues.

The V and J genes are TRBV25-1 and TRBJ1-2; 9 nucleotides match TRBD1. CDR3 length equals 14 residues. Looked up from germline, CDR1 is MGHDK and CDR2 is SYGVNS. Trimming at V came to 5 bases and at J to 6 bases, leaving 7 bases not matched to a gene. DNA of the CDR3: TGTGCCAGCAGTCGTCCCGGGACAGGGAATGGCTACACCTTC. Its translation is CASSRPGTGNGYTF.

The chain employs TRBV7-9 and TRBJ1-2; D is unresolved. This CDR3 contains 13 residues. The V and J ends lost 2 bases and 2 bases respectively, with 6 bases between them. Germline CDR1 and CDR2: SEHNR and FQNEAQ (reference sequence). The CDR3 sequence: CASSLIGNYGYTF. The CDR3 DNA sequence: TGTGCCAGCAGCTTAATAGGGAACTATGGCTACACCTTC.

This chain uses TRBV5-7 with TRBJ1-6; perhaps TRBD1 as D (6 bases). TRBV5-7 is labeled an ORF, and its function is uncertain. This CDR3 region has 15 residues. The V and J ends lost 4 bases and 5 bases respectively, with 13 bases between them. CDR3 sequence reads: CASSHLTGDNSPLHF. In DNA, the CDR3 is TGTGCCAGCAGCCACTTGACAGGCGATAATTCACCCCTCCACTTT.

The CDR3 DNA follows: TGTGCCAGTAGTCTTAAGACAGGTCCCGGGGAGCTGTTTTTT. It is translated as CASSLKTGPGELFF. This chain uses TRBV19 with TRBJ2-2, with D perhaps matching TRBD1 (6 bases). Germline CDR1 is LNHDA and CDR2 is SQIVND (reference sequence). The CDR3 spans 14 residues. Trimming cost V 5 bases and J 6 bases, with 13 bases left between them.

The rearrangement joins TRBV11-2 to TRBJ2-1, with 11 bases identical to TRBD2. This CDR3 has 15 amino acids. The germline gives CDR1 SGHAT, CDR2 FQNNGV. Trimming took 4 bases from V and 7 from J; bases not matched to a gene: 6. CDR3 in DNA: TGTGCCAGCAGCTCCGGGGCTAGCGGGGGGAATGAGCAGTTCTTC. This encodes CASSSGASGGNEQFF.

The CDR3 region has the DNA TGTGCCAGCAGCCCGGACAGGGGCAATGAGCAGTTCTTC. Residues: CASSPDRGNEQFF. The chain joins TRBV5-6 to TRBJ2-1, with 9 bases that match TRBD1. Germline V gene sequence: CDR1 SGHDT, CDR2 YYEEEE. The CDR3 is made up of 13 amino acids. The V segment lost 4 bases and the J segment 6 bases; nucleotides outside the gene matches: 2.

The chain uses TRBV21-1 and TRBJ2-7; TRBD1 is the table's D call, not checked against the DNA. TRBV21-1 is termed a pseudogene. CDR3 size: 13 residues. The CDR3 is CASSKVTAYEQYF. CDR3 nucleotides: TGTGCCAGCAGCAAAGTTACAGCCTACGAGCAGTACTTC.

The rearrangement links TRBV19 to TRBJ2-7, with 12 bases lining up with TRBD1. Germline V gives CDR1 LNHDA, CDR2 SQIVND (reference sequence). The length of the CDR3 is 15 residues. V trimming: 3 bases; J trimming: 3 bases; junction bases outside the gene matches: 3. The CDR3 DNA follows: TGTGCCAGTAGTATGGGGACAGGGGGCTACTACGAGCAGTACTTC. Translating it yields CASSMGTGGYYEQYF.